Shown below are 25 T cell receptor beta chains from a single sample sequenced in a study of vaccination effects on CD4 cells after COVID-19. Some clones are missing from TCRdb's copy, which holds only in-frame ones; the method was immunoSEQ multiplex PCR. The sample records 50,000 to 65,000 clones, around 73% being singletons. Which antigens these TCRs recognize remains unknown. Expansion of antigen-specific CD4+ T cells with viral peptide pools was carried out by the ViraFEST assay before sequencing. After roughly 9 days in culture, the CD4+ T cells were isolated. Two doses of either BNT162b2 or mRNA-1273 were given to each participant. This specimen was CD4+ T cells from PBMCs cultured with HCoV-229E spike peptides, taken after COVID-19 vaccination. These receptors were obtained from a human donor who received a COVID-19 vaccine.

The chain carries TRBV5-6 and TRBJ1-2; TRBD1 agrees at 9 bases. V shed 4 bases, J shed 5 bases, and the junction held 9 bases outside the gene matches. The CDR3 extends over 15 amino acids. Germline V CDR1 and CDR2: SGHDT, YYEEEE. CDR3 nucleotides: TGTGCCAGCAGCCCTGGACAGGGGAGGATTTATGGCTACACCTTC. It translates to CASSPGQGRIYGYTF.

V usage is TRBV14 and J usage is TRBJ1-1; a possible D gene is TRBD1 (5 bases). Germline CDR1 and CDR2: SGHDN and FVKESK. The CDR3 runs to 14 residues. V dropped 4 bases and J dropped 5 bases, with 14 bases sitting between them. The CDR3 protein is CASSRQGGGTEAFF. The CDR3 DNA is TGTGCCAGCAGCCGGCAGGGTGGTGGAACTGAAGCTTTCTTT.

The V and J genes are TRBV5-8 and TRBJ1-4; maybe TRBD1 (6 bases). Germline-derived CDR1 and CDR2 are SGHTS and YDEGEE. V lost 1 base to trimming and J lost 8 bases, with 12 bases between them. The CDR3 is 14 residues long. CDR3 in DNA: TGTGCCAGCAGCTTGTGGACAGTTAGCGAAAAACTGTTTTTT. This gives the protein CASSLWTVSEKLFF.

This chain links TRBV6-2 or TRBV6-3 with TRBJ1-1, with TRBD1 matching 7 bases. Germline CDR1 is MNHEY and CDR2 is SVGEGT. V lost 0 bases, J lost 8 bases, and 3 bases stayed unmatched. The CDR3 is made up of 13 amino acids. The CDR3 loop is CASSYSGGGEAFF. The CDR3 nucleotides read TGTGCCAGCAGTTACTCGGGAGGGGGCGAAGCTTTCTTT.

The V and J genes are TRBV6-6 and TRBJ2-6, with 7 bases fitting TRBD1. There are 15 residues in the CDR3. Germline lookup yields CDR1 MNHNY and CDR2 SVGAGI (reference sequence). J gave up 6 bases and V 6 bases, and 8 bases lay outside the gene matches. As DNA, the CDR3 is TGTGCCAGCAGAAAACAGGGGAACGAGGCCAACGTCCTGACTTTC. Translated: CASRKQGNEANVLTF.

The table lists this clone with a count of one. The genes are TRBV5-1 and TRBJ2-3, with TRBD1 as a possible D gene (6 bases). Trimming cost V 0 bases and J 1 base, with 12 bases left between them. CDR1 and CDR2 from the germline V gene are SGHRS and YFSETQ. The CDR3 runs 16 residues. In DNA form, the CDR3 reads TGCGCCAGCAGCTTGGAAGGGGACACCCGCACAGATACGCAGTATTTT. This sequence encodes CASSLEGDTRTDTQYF.

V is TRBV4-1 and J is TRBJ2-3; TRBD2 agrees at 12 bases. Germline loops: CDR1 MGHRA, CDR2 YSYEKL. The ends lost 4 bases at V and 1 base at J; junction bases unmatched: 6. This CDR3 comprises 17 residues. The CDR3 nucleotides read TGCGCCAGCAGCCCCCAGACTAGCGGGGGAGGCACAGATACGCAGTATTTT. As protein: CASSPQTSGGGTDTQYF.

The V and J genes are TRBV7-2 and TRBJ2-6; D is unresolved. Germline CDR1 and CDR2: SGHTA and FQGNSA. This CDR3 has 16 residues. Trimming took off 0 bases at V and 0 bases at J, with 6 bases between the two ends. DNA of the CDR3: TGTGCCAGCAGCTTAGCGACTCCCTCTGGGGCCAACGTCCTGACTTTC. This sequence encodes CASSLATPSGANVLTF.

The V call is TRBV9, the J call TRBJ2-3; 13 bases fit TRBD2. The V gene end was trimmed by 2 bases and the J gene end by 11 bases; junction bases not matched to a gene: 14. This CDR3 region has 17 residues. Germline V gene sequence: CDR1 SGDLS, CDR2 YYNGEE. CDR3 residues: CASSVATSGGGQVGQYF. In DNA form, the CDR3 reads TGTGCCAGCAGCGTGGCAACTAGCGGGGGGGGCCAAGTAGGGCAGTATTTT. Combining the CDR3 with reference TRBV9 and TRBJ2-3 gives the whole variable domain DSGVTQTPKHLITATGQRVTLRCSPRSGDLSVYWYQQSLDQGLQFLIQYYNGEERAKGNILERFSAQQFPDLHSELNLSSLELGDSALYFCASSVATSGGGQVGQYFGPGTRLTVL.

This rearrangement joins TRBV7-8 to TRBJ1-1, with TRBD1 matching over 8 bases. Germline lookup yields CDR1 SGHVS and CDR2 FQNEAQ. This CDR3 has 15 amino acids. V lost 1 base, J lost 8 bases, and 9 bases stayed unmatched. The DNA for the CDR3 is TGTGCCAGCAGCTTAGACTTCAGGACAGGGACCGAAGCTTTCTTT. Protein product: CASSLDFRTGTEAFF.

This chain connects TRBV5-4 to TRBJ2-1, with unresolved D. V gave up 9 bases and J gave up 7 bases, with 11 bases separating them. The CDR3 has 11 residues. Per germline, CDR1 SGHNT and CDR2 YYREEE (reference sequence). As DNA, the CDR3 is TGTGCCACTACGGCTAGAAATGAGCAGTTCTTC. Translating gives CATTARNEQFF.

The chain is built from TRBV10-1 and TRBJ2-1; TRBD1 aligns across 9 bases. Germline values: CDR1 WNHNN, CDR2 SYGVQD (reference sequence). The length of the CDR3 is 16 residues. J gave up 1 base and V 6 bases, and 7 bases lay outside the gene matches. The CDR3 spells CASSRDRDLSYNEQFF. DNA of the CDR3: TGCGCCAGCAGCCGGGACAGGGACTTATCCTACAATGAGCAGTTCTTC.

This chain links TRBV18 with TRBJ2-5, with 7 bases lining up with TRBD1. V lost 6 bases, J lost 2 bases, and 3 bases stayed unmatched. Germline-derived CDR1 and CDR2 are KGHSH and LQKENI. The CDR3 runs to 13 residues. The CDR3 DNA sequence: TGTGCCAGCTCGACAGGGAATCAAGAGACCCAGTACTTC. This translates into CASSTGNQETQYF.

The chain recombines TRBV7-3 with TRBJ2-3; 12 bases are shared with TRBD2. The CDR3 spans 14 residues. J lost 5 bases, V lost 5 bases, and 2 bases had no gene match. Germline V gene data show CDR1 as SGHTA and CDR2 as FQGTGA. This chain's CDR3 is CASSTSGGQDTQYF. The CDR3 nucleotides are TGTGCCAGCAGCACTAGCGGGGGGCAAGATACGCAGTATTTT.

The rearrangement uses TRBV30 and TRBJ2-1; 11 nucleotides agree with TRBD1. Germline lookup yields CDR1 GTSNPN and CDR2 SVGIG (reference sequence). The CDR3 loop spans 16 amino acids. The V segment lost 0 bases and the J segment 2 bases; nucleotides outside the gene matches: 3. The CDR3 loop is CAWSVGGQGAYNEQFF. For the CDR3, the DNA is TGTGCCTGGAGTGTGGGGGGACAGGGGGCCTACAATGAGCAGTTCTTC.

The CDR3 sequence is CASSPRAGDTEAFF. The CDR3, as DNA: TGCGCCAGCAGCCCCCGTGCAGGGGACACTGAAGCTTTCTTT. The J gene is TRBJ1-1, the V gene TRBV5-1, with a possible D match to TRBD1 (6 bases). The germline gives CDR1 SGHRS, CDR2 YFSETQ. There are 14 residues in the CDR3. The V end lost 4 bases, the J end lost 3 bases, and 13 bases lay between the germline ends. Combining the CDR3 with reference TRBV5-1 and TRBJ1-1 gives the whole variable domain KAGVTQTPRYLIKTRGQQVTLSCSPISGHRSVSWYQQTPGQGLQFLFEYFSETQRNKGNFPGRFSGRQFSNSRSEMNVSTLELGDSALYLCASSPRAGDTEAFFGQGTRLTVV.

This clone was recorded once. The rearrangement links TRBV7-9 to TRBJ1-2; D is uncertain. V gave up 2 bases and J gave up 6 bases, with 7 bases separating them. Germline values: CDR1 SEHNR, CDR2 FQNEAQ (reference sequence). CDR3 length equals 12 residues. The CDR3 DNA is TGTGCCAGCAGCTTATGGACGGATGGCTACACCTTC. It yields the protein CASSLWTDGYTF.

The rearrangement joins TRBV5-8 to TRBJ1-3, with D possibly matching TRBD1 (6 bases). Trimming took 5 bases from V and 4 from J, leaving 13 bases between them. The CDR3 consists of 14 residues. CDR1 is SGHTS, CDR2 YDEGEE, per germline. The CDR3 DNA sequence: TGTGCCAGCAGAGTGACAGGTTCCGGAAACACCATATATTTT. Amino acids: CASRVTGSGNTIYF.

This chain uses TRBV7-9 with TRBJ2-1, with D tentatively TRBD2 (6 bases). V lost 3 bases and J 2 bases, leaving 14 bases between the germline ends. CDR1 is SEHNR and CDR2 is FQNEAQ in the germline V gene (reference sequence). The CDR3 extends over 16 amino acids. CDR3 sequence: CASSLGSGETYNEQFF. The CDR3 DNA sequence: TGTGCCAGCAGCTTGGGTAGCGGTGAGACCTACAATGAGCAGTTCTTC.

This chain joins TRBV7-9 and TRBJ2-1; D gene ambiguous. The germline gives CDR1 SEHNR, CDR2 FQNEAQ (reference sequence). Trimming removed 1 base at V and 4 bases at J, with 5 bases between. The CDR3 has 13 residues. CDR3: CASSLVGYNEQFF. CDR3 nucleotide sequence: TGTGCCAGCAGCTTAGTCGGGTACAATGAGCAGTTCTTC.

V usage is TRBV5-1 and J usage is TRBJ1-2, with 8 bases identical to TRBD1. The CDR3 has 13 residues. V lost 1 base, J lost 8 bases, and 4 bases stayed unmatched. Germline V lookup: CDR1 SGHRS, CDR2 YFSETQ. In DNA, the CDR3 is TGCGCCAGCAGCTTGACGGGACAGGACGGCTACACCTTC. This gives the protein CASSLTGQDGYTF.

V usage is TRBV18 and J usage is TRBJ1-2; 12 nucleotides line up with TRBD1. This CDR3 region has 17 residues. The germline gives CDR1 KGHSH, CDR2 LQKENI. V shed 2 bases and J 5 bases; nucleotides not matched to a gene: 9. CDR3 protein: CASSPGTGGLSKYGYTF. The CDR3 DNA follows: TGTGCCAGCTCACCAGGGACAGGGGGCCTATCGAAATATGGCTACACCTTC.

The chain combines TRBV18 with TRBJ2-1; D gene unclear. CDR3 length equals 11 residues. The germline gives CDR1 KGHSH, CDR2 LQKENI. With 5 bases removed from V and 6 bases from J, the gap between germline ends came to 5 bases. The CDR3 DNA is TGTGCCAGCTCATCGGGCAATGAGCAGTTCTTC. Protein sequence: CASSSGNEQFF. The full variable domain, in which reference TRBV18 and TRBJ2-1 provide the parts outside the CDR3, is NAGVMQNPRHLVRRRGQEARLRCSPMKGHSHVYWYRQLPEEGLKFMVYLQKENIIDESGMPKERFSAEFPKEGPSILRIQQVVRGDSAAYFCASSSGNEQFFGPGTRLTVL.

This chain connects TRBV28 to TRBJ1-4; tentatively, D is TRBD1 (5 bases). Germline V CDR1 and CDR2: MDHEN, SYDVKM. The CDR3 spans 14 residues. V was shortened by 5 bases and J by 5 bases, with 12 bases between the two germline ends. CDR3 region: CASSKTGGNEKLFF. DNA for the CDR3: TGTGCCAGCAGTAAAACGGGGGGGAATGAAAAACTGTTTTTT.

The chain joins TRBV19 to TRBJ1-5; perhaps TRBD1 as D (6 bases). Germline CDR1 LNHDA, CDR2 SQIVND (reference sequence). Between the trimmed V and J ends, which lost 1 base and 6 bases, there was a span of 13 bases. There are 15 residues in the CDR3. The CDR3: CASSIALGAGQPQHF. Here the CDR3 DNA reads TGTGCCAGTAGTATAGCCTTGGGGGCGGGTCAGCCCCAGCATTTT.